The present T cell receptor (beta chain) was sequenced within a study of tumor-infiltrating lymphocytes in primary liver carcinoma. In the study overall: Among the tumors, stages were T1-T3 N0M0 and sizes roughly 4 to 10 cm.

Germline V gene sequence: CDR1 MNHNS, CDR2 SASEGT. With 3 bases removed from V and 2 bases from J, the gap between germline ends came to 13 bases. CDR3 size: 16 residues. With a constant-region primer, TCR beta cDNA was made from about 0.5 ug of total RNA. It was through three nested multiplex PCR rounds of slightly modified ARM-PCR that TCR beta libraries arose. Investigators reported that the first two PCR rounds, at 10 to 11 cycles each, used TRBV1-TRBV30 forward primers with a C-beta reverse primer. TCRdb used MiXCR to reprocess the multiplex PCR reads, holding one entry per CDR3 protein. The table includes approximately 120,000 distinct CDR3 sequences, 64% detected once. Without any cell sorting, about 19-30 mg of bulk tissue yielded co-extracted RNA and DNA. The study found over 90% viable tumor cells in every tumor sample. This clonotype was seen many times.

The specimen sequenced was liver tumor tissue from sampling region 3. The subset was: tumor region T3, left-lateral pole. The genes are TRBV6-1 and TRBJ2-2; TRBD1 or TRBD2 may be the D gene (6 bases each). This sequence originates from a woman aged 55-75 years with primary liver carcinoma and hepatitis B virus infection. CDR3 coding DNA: TGTGCCAGCAGTGACGGGGGCCAAACTAACACCGGGGAGCTGTTTTTT. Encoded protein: CASSDGGQTNTGELFF.